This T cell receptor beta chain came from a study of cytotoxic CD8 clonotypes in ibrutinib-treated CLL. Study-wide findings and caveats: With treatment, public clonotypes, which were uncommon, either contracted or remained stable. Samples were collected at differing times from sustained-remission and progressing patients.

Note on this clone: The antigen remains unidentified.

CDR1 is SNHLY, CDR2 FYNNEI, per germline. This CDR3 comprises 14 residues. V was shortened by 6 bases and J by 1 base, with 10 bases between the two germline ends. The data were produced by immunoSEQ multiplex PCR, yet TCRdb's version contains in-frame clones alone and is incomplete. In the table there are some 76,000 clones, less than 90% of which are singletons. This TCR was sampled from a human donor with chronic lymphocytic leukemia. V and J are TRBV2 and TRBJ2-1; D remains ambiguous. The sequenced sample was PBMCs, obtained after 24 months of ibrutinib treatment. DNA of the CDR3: TGTGCCAGCAGCGACTCGCTTTCCTACAATGAGCAGTTCTTC. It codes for CASSDSLSYNEQFF.